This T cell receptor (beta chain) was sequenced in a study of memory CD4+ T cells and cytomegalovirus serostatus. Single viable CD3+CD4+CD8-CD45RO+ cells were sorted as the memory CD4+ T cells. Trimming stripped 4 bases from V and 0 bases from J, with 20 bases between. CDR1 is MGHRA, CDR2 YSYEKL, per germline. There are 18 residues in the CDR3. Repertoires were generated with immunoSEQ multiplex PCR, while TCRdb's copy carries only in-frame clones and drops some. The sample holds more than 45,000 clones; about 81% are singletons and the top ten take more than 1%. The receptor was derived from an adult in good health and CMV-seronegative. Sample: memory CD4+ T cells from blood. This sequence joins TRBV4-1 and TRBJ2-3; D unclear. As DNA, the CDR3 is TGCGCCAGCAGCCTTAAAACTCTGGGCAAGAGTAGCACAGATACGCAGTATTTT. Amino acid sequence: CASSLKTLGKSSTDTQYF.